These T cell receptor beta chains were read from a single sample in a study of OX40 agonist ivuxolimab in advanced cancers. This table comes from immunoSEQ multiplex PCR, and its TCRdb copy is limited to in-frame clones, with some not included. The sample yields roughly 30,000 clones, 90% seen once. Sample: CD4+ or CD8+ T cells sorted from blood, taken in a trial of the OX40 agonist ivuxolimab. These TCRs come from an adult with an advanced solid tumor such as melanoma, head and neck, liver or kidney cancer. Both conserved end residues are part of each CDR3. The D gene is left open where the match is weak. Where a row states a size, it is once, few, many or the class of an expanded clone; other rows omit it.

d_call,v_call,clone_size,j_call,cdr3_nt,cdr3_aa
TRBD2,TRBV19,.,TRBJ2-3,TGTGCCAGTAGTATGTCGGGAGGGCCGTTAGATACGCAGTATTTT,CASSMSGGPLDTQYF
.,TRBV9,.,TRBJ1-1,TGTGCCAGCAGCCCCACGGGGCTGAACACTGAAGCTTTCTTT,CASSPTGLNTEAFF
.,TRBV9,.,TRBJ1-4,TGTGCCAGCAGCGTAGGGACAGCAACTAATGAAAAACTGTTTTTT,CASSVGTATNEKLFF
.,TRBV7-9,.,TRBJ2-7,TGTGCCAGCAGCCCTCTAGACAGCCCTTACGAGCAGTACTTC,CASSPLDSPYEQYF
.,TRBV4-1,.,TRBJ2-7,TGCGCCAGCAGCCAGAAAGCGGCGACGGTCTTCGAGCAGTACTTC,CASSQKAATVFEQYF
TRBD2,TRBV7-9,.,TRBJ2-1,TGTGCCCGCGGGACTAGCGGGAGCTGGGGTGAGCAGTTCTTC,CARGTSGSWGEQFF
TRBD2,TRBV11-2,.,TRBJ2-7,TGTGCCAGCAGCTTATTCGGGGGGAACTACGAGCAGTACTTC,CASSLFGGNYEQYF
TRBD1,TRBV7-9,.,TRBJ2-1,TGTGCCAGCAGTTTTAGCCCTCGGACAGGGGGCGGAAATGAGCAGTTCTTC,CASSFSPRTGGGNEQFF
.,TRBV28,.,TRBJ2-5,TGTGCCAGCAGTTCGGAGACCCAGTACTTC,CASSSETQYF
.,TRBV27,.,TRBJ1-2,TGTGCCAGCAGTTTTGGGGGGGCTAACTATGGCTACACCTTC,CASSFGGANYGYTF
.,TRBV4-3,.,TRBJ2-7,TGCGCCAGCAGCCAAGATTGGGGGGAGGCCTCCTACGAGCAGTACTTC,CASSQDWGEASYEQYF
.,TRBV4-1,.,TRBJ2-7,TGCGCCAGCAGCCAAGACGGGAACGAGCAGTACTTC,CASSQDGNEQYF
.,TRBV27,.,TRBJ2-7,TGTGCCAGCAGTTTGCGGGGGCTGGGGGTGTACGAGCAGTACTTC,CASSLRGLGVYEQYF
TRBD1,TRBV7-3,.,TRBJ1-1,TGTGCCAGCAGCTCGCTAGGACAGGGGAACACTGAAGCTTTCTTT,CASSSLGQGNTEAFF
.,TRBV7-6,few,TRBJ2-1,TGTGCCAGCAGCTCAGATACTAGGCGGGGCTTTTACAATGAGCAGTTCTTC,CASSSDTRRGFYNEQFF
.,TRBV15,.,TRBJ1-1,TGTGCCACCAGCAGAGGTTCTGAAGCTTTCTTT,CATSRGSEAFF
.,TRBV7-2,.,TRBJ2-6,TGTGCCAGCAGCCCTAACCTAAGTGGGGCCAACGTCCTGACTTTC,CASSPNLSGANVLTF
.,TRBV27,.,TRBJ1-1,TGTGCCAGCAGTTTATCGGCCGAGGACACTGAAGCTTTCTTT,CASSLSAEDTEAFF
TRBD1,TRBV28,once,TRBJ2-3,TGTGCCAGCAGCCTCTCCACAGGGGGCGCGGGCACAGATACGCAGTATTTT,CASSLSTGGAGTDTQYF
.,TRBV10-2,.,TRBJ2-5,TGCGCCAGCAGTGAAGTACCTTACCAAGAGACCCAGTACTTC,CASSEVPYQETQYF
.,TRBV5-1,.,TRBJ2-7,TGCGCCAGCAGCTCCGCCCCGGCGGGAACGGACGAGCAGTACTTC,CASSSAPAGTDEQYF
TRBD1,TRBV28,.,TRBJ1-2,TGTGCCAGCAGTTTGATCCAGGGGGCGCGGTATGGCTACACCTTC,CASSLIQGARYGYTF
.,TRBV28,.,TRBJ2-1,TGTGCCAGCAGTTTTCCATCGGAAGTTTACAATGAGCAGTTCTTC,CASSFPSEVYNEQFF
.,TRBV5-5,.,TRBJ1-6,TGTGCCAGCAGCTTGGGGCAGTCAAAATTCGTGGATTCACCCCTCCACTTT,CASSLGQSKFVDSPLHF
.,TRBV11-1,.,TRBJ2-4,TGTGCCAGCAGCCCCCGTCCCGAAGGAGGACAGTCCAAAAACATTCAGTACTTC,CASSPRPEGGQSKNIQYF
.,TRBV21-1,.,TRBJ1-2,TGTGCCACCTATAAGGGTAAGGACGACTATGGCTACACCTTC,CATYKGKDDYGYTF
.,TRBV20-1,.,TRBJ2-1,TGCAGTGCTAGCCAGGGGTATGAGCAGTTCTTC,CSASQGYEQFF
.,TRBV29-1,once,TRBJ1-1,TGCAGCGGCGTCACACAGGGAGGGGGCACTGAAGCTTTCTTT,CSGVTQGGGTEAFF
.,TRBV7-9,.,TRBJ1-4,TGTGCCAGCAGCTCCGGGGAATCTAATGAAAAACTGTTTTTT,CASSSGESNEKLFF
.,TRBV2,.,TRBJ1-5,TGTGCCAGCAGTCTCTACGGGCAGGGAGGTCAGCCCCAGCATTTT,CASSLYGQGGQPQHF
TRBD1,TRBV9,.,TRBJ1-5,TGTGCCAGCAGCCTGGGACAGGGGAATCAGCCCCAGCATTTT,CASSLGQGNQPQHF
.,TRBV5-1,once,TRBJ1-1,TGCGCCAGCAGCTTGGTAGGGAGTACTGAAGCTTTCTTT,CASSLVGSTEAFF
TRBD1,TRBV6-6,.,TRBJ2-7,TGTGCCAGCAGTCCCCGGGACAGGGTTACCATCTACGAGCAGTACTTC,CASSPRDRVTIYEQYF
.,TRBV27,.,TRBJ2-5,TGTGCCAGCAGTACAGTGCACACAGGGTCTCAAGAGACCCAGTACTTC,CASSTVHTGSQETQYF
TRBD1,TRBV9,.,TRBJ2-1,TGTGCCAGCAGCGCCAATCGGGACAGGGGAATACATGAGCAGTTCTTC,CASSANRDRGIHEQFF
.,TRBV6-6,.,TRBJ1-1,TGTGCCAGCAGTTACTGGCATCCGGGGGGCACTGAAGCTTTCTTT,CASSYWHPGGTEAFF
.,TRBV4-3,.,TRBJ1-4,TGCGCCAGCAGCCCCATCCGGGCTCTATATGAAAAACTGTTTTTT,CASSPIRALYEKLFF
.,TRBV11-2,.,TRBJ2-7,TGTGCCAGCAGCCCGACTAGAGGGTACGAGCAGTACTTC,CASSPTRGYEQYF
TRBD1,TRBV11-3,.,TRBJ2-1,TGTGCCAGCAGCCCCCAGGGGGCTAGCAATGAGCAGTTCTTC,CASSPQGASNEQFF
TRBD1,TRBV2,.,TRBJ1-3,TGTGCCAGCAGTGCCCTCTTGACAGGGCCAGGAAACACCATATATTTT,CASSALLTGPGNTIYF
TRBD2,TRBV19,.,TRBJ2-2,TGTGCCAGTAGGCCGGGACTAGCGGCCACCGGGGAGCTGTTTTTT,CASRPGLAATGELFF
TRBD1,TRBV4-1,.,TRBJ1-1,TGCGCCAGCAGCCACATACAGGGGGGAAACACTGAAGCTTTCTTT,CASSHIQGGNTEAFF
.,TRBV9,.,TRBJ2-3,TGTGCCAGCAGCGAGGAGGGTTACACAGATACGCAGTATTTT,CASSEEGYTDTQYF
.,TRBV5-6,.,TRBJ1-1,TGTGCCAGCAGCTTTGGAGGCACTGAAGCTTTCTTT,CASSFGGTEAFF
TRBD1,TRBV27,few,TRBJ2-3,TGTGCCAGCACCCCCCCCGGGACAGCCACAGATACGCAGTATTTT,CASTPPGTATDTQYF
.,TRBV6-6,few,TRBJ1-4,TGTGCCAGCCGCTGGGTCTCTAATGAAAAACTGTTTTTT,CASRWVSNEKLFF
.,TRBV2,.,TRBJ1-1,TGTGCCAGCAGTGGTAGGGTATGGACTGAAGCTTTCTTT,CASSGRVWTEAFF
TRBD1,TRBV7-9,.,TRBJ1-2,TGTGCCAGCAGCTCCCCCAAATTCGGGACAGCAAATGGCTACACCTTC,CASSSPKFGTANGYTF
.,TRBV4-1,.,TRBJ2-7,TGCGCCAGCAGCCAAGGGGTCAGCCCCGAGCAGTACTTC,CASSQGVSPEQYF
.,TRBV4-1,.,TRBJ2-3,TGCGCCAGCAGCCAAGGGGCCTATACGCAGTATTTT,CASSQGAYTQYF
.,TRBV9,.,TRBJ2-1,TGTGCCAGCGGACCAGGACAGATGTACAATGAGCAGTTCTTC,CASGPGQMYNEQFF
.,TRBV6-5,.,TRBJ2-2,TGTGTCACCGAACATGCGAACACCGGGGAGCTGTTTTTT,CVTEHANTGELFF
.,TRBV10-1,.,TRBJ2-7,TGCGCCAGCAGGAGGGGACGGCAGTACGAGCAGTACTTC,CASRRGRQYEQYF
.,TRBV29-1,.,TRBJ1-2,TGCAGCGTTGATATGGGGGTCGGCTACACCTTC,CSVDMGVGYTF
TRBD2,TRBV13,.,TRBJ2-3,TGTGCCAGCAGCCCCCGACTAGCGGGAGGGGATAGCACAGATACGCAGTATTTT,CASSPRLAGGDSTDTQYF